One and the same sample provided the 8 T cell receptor beta chains below, sequenced in a study of T cells in Graves' hyperthyroidism and ophthalmopathy. Authors of the study amplified TCR beta CDR3 regions from RNA transcripts. With the HTBI primer set, the TCR CDR3 went through a first round of RT-PCR. From the multiplex PCR reads, TCRdb called clonotypes with MiXCR, one entry per CDR3 protein. The table lists 300,000 to 450,000 distinct CDR3 sequences, approximately 14% of them singletons. Specimen: blood. The receptors originated from a woman aged 55-75 years with Graves' hyperthyroidism.

This clonotype came up many times. The chain is built from TRBV2 and TRBJ2-7; D may correspond to TRBD1 or TRBD2 (5 bases each). Deletions cut 2 bases from V and 6 bases from J, with 14 bases between. The CDR3 runs to 14 residues. Per the germline V gene, CDR1 is SNHLY and CDR2 is FYNNEI. The CDR3 loop is CASSERWGNGEQYF. As DNA, the CDR3 is TGTGCCAGCAGTGAAAGGTGGGGGAATGGCGAGCAGTACTTC.

The sample holds many counts of this clonotype. V gene TRBV29-1 combines with J gene TRBJ1-1, with unresolved D. Looked up from germline, CDR1 is SQVTM and CDR2 is ANQGSEA. The CDR3 covers 14 residues. V was trimmed by 0 bases and J by 2 bases, leaving 10 bases between them. CDR3 coding DNA: TGCAGCGTTGAAGATGTTCCGGACAACACTGAAGCTTTCTTT. Translating it yields CSVEDVPDNTEAFF.

This clonotype was counted at least ten times. V gene TRBV29-1 combines with J gene TRBJ2-7; D is unresolved. V gave up 0 bases and J gave up 5 bases, with 8 bases separating them. The CDR3 runs 12 residues. Germline values: CDR1 SQVTM, CDR2 ANQGSEA. CDR3 DNA sequence: TGCAGCGTTGAAGACACGTCCGACGAGCAGTACTTC. Protein: CSVEDTSDEQYF.

This clonotype was seen ten or more times. The genes are TRBV20-1 and TRBJ2-7, with TRBD2 matching over 7 bases. This CDR3 contains 14 residues. Unmatched junction bases numbered 8, after V lost 6 bases and J lost 0 bases. Germline CDR1 reads DFQATT; CDR2 reads SNEGSKA (reference sequence). The CDR3 coding sequence is TGCAGTGCCGGCCGGGGGGAGGGCTCCTACGAGCAGTACTTC. It translates to CSAGRGEGSYEQYF.

As concerns this clonotype: Being one base from a much bigger clone, this may be a read error. Because it lacks the conserved phenylalanine or tryptophan at the end, this CDR3 is likely a read error. The chain has TRBV6-2 or TRBV6-3 and TRBJ1-6; D is unresolved. Trimming cost V 7 bases and J 3 bases, with 10 bases left between them. The germline CDR1 and CDR2 sequences are MNHEY and SVGEGT. This CDR3 spans 14 amino acids. Here the CDR3 DNA reads TGTGCCAGCACCCCTGGGGACTATAATTCACCCCTCCACCTT. This gives the protein CASTPGDYNSPLHL.

This clonotype was found many times. This rearrangement joins TRBV6-1 to TRBJ2-7; 12 nucleotides align to TRBD1. This CDR3 has 15 amino acids. Germline assignment: CDR1 MNHNS and CDR2 SASEGT. V dropped 7 bases and J dropped 5; count of bases not matched to a gene: 9. CDR3 DNA sequence: TGTGCCAGCAATTGGGCCGGGACAGGGGGCGACGAGCAGTACTTC. Its protein product is CASNWAGTGGDEQYF.

The chain has TRBV12-3 or TRBV12-4 and TRBJ2-3; 12 bases line up with TRBD1. CDR3 size: 16 residues. Trimming took 6 bases from V and 7 from J; bases not matched to a gene: 11. Written as DNA, the CDR3 is TGTGCCAGCAGATCCAACCGGGACAGGGGGCTGTATACGCAGTATTTT. Encoded protein: CASRSNRDRGLYTQYF.

This clonotype has ten or more counts. This chain connects TRBV12-3 or TRBV12-4 to TRBJ2-5; D is ambiguous. V gave up 4 bases and J gave up 3 bases, with 9 bases separating them. There are 13 residues in the CDR3. The CDR3 loop is CASSSLGEETQYF. CDR3 DNA sequence: TGTGCCAGCAGTTCTCTAGGAGAAGAGACCCAGTACTTC.